Listed here are 16 T cell receptor beta chains from one sample, sequenced in a study of blood T cell repertoires in COVID-19. The method was immunoSEQ multiplex PCR; TCRdb's version includes in-frame clones alone and lacks a portion of them. This table holds approximately 49,000 clones, over 75% found once. Specimen: peripheral blood. All receptors derive from a man between 50 and 59 years old with active COVID-19.

V usage is TRBV12-2 and J usage is TRBJ1-5; no check of the table's D call, TRBD1, against the DNA was made. TRBV12-2 counts as a pseudogene. This CDR3 comprises 16 residues. As DNA, the CDR3 is TGTGCAAGTCGCCGCAGAGGGACAGGGGTATGTCAGCCCCAGCATTTT. Translation: CASRRRGTGVCQPQHF.

J is TRBJ2-7 and V is TRBV5-5, with 12 bases lining up with TRBD2. Germline assignment: CDR1 SGHKS and CDR2 YYEKEE (reference sequence). The J segment lost 6 bases and the V segment lost 6 bases, leaving 13 bases of the junction unmatched. This CDR3 is built from 16 residues. The CDR3 sequence is CASNPPGLAGFREQYV. The CDR3 DNA reads TGTGCCAGCAACCCTCCGGGACTAGCGGGTTTCCGCGAGCAGTACGTC.

The V and J genes are TRBV4-3 and TRBJ2-3; possibly TRBD2 for D (6 bases). Between the trimmed V and J ends, which lost 0 bases and 5 bases, there was a span of 18 bases. The CDR3 extends over 17 amino acids. Germline V gives CDR1 LGHNA, CDR2 YSLEER. The CDR3 loop is CASSQEGRRLGGDTQYF. CDR3 nucleotides: TGCGCCAGCAGCCAAGAGGGTCGGCGACTAGGTGGAGATACGCAGTATTTT.

The rearrangement links TRBV6-1 to TRBJ1-6; no reliable D call. V was trimmed by 3 bases and J by 9 bases, leaving 15 bases between them. This CDR3 spans 15 amino acids. Germline V lookup: CDR1 MNHNS, CDR2 SASEGT. The CDR3 nucleotides are TGTGCCAGCAGTGATGGACTCGCACGTTCTTCACCCCTCCACTTT. It encodes CASSDGLARSSPLHF.

This chain joins TRBV19 and TRBJ1-2, with a weak D call TRBD1 (6 bases). CDR1 is LNHDA and CDR2 is SQIVND in the germline V gene (reference sequence). V was pared by 10 bases and J by 7 bases, with 25 bases between. The CDR3 is made up of 15 amino acids. CDR3 sequence (DNA): TGTGCCACCCTACCCAGGGGAGTTTTAAAGAGTGGCTACACCTTC. It codes for CATLPRGVLKSGYTF.

This chain uses TRBV11-3 with TRBJ2-3, with 7 bases that match TRBD2. Germline CDR1 and CDR2: SGHNT and YENEEA. Germline trimming cut 2 bases from V and 2 bases from J; bases unmatched to any gene: 4. This CDR3 has 15 amino acids. The CDR3 loop is CASSLSGGTTDTQYF. In nucleotides, the CDR3 is TGTGCCAGCAGCTTATCCGGGGGGACCACAGATACGCAGTATTTT.

The chain employs TRBV9 and TRBJ1-2, with D possibly matching TRBD1 (5 bases). V was clipped by 3 bases and J by 2 bases, with 20 bases between them. Germline V gene sequence: CDR1 SGDLS, CDR2 YYNGEE. This CDR3 comprises 17 residues. The CDR3 loop reads CASSERGTGEQNYGYTF. The CDR3 DNA is TGTGCCAGCAGCGAGCGCGGGACGGGCGAGCAAAACTATGGCTACACCTTC. Full variable domain (missing parts from reference TRBV9 and TRBJ1-2): DSGVTQTPKHLITATGQRVTLRCSPRSGDLSVYWYQQSLDQGLQFLIQYYNGEERAKGNILERFSAQQFPDLHSELNLSSLELGDSALYFCASSERGTGEQNYGYTFGSGTRLTVV.

The chain has TRBV6-2 or TRBV6-3 and TRBJ2-5, with D uncertain. The germline V gene has CDR1 MNHEY and CDR2 SVGEGT. V lost 4 bases and J 6 bases, leaving 6 bases between the germline ends. The CDR3 has 11 amino acids. CDR3 region: CASSSQKTQYF. The CDR3 DNA reads as TGTGCCAGCAGTTCCCAGAAGACCCAGTACTTC.

This clone was counted only a few times. This chain connects TRBV7-9 to TRBJ1-5; 7 bases are a match to TRBD1. The CDR3 spans 17 residues. V gave up 3 bases and J gave up 0 bases; unmatched junction bases: 8. Per the germline V gene, CDR1 is SEHNR and CDR2 is FQNEAQ (reference sequence). CDR3 nucleotide sequence: TGTGCCAGCAGCTTCTGGACAGGCTCCTTTAGCAATCAGCCCCAGCATTTT. Translated: CASSFWTGSFSNQPQHF.

CDR3 DNA sequence: TGTGCCAGCAGCCTAGGGACTAGCGGGAGAGGCAAGCAGTTCTTC. It yields the protein CASSLGTSGRGKQFF. This rearrangement joins TRBV7-9 to TRBJ2-1, with 14 bases fitting TRBD2. This CDR3 has 15 residues. The germline V gene encodes CDR1 SEHNR and CDR2 FQNEAQ (reference sequence). After removal of 5 bases from V and 11 bases from J, the junction contained 8 bases not matched to a gene.

V and J are TRBV28 and TRBJ1-6, with D perhaps TRBD1 (5 bases). There are 14 residues in the CDR3. The germline V and J ends were trimmed by 6 bases and 5 bases, with 11 bases remaining between them. Germline CDR1 MDHEN, CDR2 SYDVKM. The DNA of the CDR3 is TGTGCCAGCAGCACAGGTCACCATAATTCACCCCTCCACTTT. Residues: CASSTGHHNSPLHF.

V usage is TRBV27 and J usage is TRBJ2-2; D call uncertain. V lost 6 bases and J lost 3, with 8 bases in between. The CDR3 is 13 amino acids. Germline CDR1 reads MNHEY; CDR2 reads SMNVEV (reference sequence). This CDR3 reads CASRDWDTGELFF. The CDR3 DNA reads as TGTGCCAGCAGAGACTGGGACACCGGGGAGCTGTTTTTT.

The rearrangement joins TRBV5-1 to TRBJ1-5; unclear D gene. There are 15 residues in the CDR3. V was clipped by 0 bases and J by 0 bases, with 7 bases between them. Germline V gene lookup returns CDR1 SGHRS and CDR2 YFSETQ. The CDR3 spells CASSLVPNSNQPQHF. CDR3 in DNA: TGCGCCAGCAGCTTGGTCCCAAATAGCAATCAGCCCCAGCATTTT.

In its sample, this clone was seen a few times. The chain recombines TRBV7-8 with TRBJ1-1; D ambiguous. Germline-derived CDR1 and CDR2 are SGHVS and FQNEAQ. Trimming pared 2 bases from V and 3 bases from J, leaving 7 bases between. The CDR3 consists of 13 residues. The DNA for the CDR3 is TGTGCCAGCAGCTTAAATATGTACACTGAAGCTTTCTTT. Its translation is CASSLNMYTEAFF. Full variable domain (rest looked up from reference TRBV7-8 and TRBJ1-1): GAGVSQSPRYKVAKRGQDVALRCDPISGHVSLFWYQQALGQGPEFLTYFQNEAQLDKSGLPSDRFFAERPEGSVSTLKIQRTQQEDSAVYLCASSLNMYTEAFFGQGTRLTVV.

This clone was observed once. The genes are TRBV29-1 and TRBJ1-1, with D possibly TRBD1 on 6 matching bases. The germline V gene has CDR1 SQVTM and CDR2 ANQGSEA. Deletions cut 3 bases from V and 3 bases from J, with 11 bases between. The CDR3 loop spans 13 amino acids. This CDR3 reads CSVDQGLDTEAFF. CDR3 in DNA: TGCAGCGTTGATCAGGGGTTGGACACTGAAGCTTTCTTT. Based on the CDR3 plus reference TRBV29-1 and TRBJ1-1, the full variable domain is SAVISQKPSRDICQRGTSLTIQCQVDSQVTMMFWYRQQPGQSLTLIATANQGSEATYESGFVIDKFPISRPNLTFSTLTVSNMSPEDSSIYLCSVDQGLDTEAFFGQGTRLTVV.

The CDR3 region has the DNA TGCGCCAGCAGCCAAGAACCCCGACTAGCTGCTTCAGATACGCAGTATTTT. It encodes CASSQEPRLAASDTQYF. The gene calls are TRBV4-3 and TRBJ2-3; 7 bases map to TRBD2. Per germline, CDR1 LGHNA and CDR2 YSLEER. This CDR3 has 17 amino acids. Trimming cost V 0 bases and J 4 bases; bases outside gene matches: 10.